This TCR beta chain derives from a study of immune cell composition in non-small cell lung cancer. A remark on this clone: Its cognate antigen is unknown.

General study findings and limits: Smoking pack-years did not significantly correlate with tumour TCR-beta clonality. Clones >0.5% enriched in tumour were rarer in adenocarcinoma (about 35%) than squamous (around 75%). Lung squamous cell carcinoma tumours had significantly higher top 10 clone scores and productive clonality than lung adenocarcinoma. Dominant in vivo tumour-associated clones were not shown to share tumour-reactive sequences.

The table came from immunoSEQ multiplex PCR; TCRdb's copy has only in-frame clones and leaves some out. The sample records approximately 9,100 clones, roughly 80% being singletons. Losses at the gene ends were 5 bases for V and 3 bases for J; bases not matched to a gene: 8. Germline assignment: CDR1 SGHDT and CDR2 YYEEEE. This CDR3 contains 15 residues. What was sequenced was lung tumor tissue. The origin of this receptor is a human donor with non-small cell lung cancer. This chain connects TRBV5-6 to TRBJ2-5; TRBD1 matches 9 bases. CDR3 amino acids: CASSRYRDREETQYF. The CDR3 bases are TGTGCCAGCAGTAGATACCGGGACAGGGAAGAGACCCAGTACTTC.